The clone carrying this TCR beta chain showed up just a few times. Original processing methods: Nucleated cell number was recorded as an estimate derived from reference gene primer amplification. Profiling relied on immunoSEQ multiplex PCR, and the TCRdb table lists in-frame clones only, not all of them. The V and J calls and the clone size are those of that table, but D and trimming were determined from the DNA. In the table there are around 130,000 clones, approximately 78% of which are singletons. These data belong to a study of blood T cell repertoires in COVID-19. Study-wide context: The United States, Italy and Spain were the sources of the acute and convalescent COVID-19 samples. T cells, B-cell-depleted T cells, or PBMCs supplied cDNA or gDNA.

This CDR3 has 14 amino acids. V lost 2 bases and J lost 4, with 12 bases in between. The germline gives CDR1 SGHRS, CDR2 YFSETQ. The sample comprised peripheral blood. The V call is TRBV5-1, the J call TRBJ1-1; D gene ambiguous. The TCR originated in a woman of 80 years or more with acute or convalescent COVID-19. The CDR3 loop reads CASSFMQRGTEAFF. Here the CDR3 DNA reads TGCGCCAGCAGCTTCATGCAGCGGGGCACTGAAGCTTTCTTT.